This passage covers 13 T cell receptor beta chains from one sample sequenced in a study of beta chain features in type 1 diabetes. Study-wide results and limits: TCRB CDR3s from Type 1 diabetes patients were moderately but significantly shorter in all four CD4+ subsets.

Their antigens are not known. Expressed TCRB transcripts got sequenced, as all isolated RNA was reverse transcribed. Repertoires were generated with immunoSEQ multiplex PCR, while TCRdb's copy carries only in-frame clones and drops some. The table includes over 150,000 clones, approximately 10% detected once. Sequencing used central memory CD4+ T cells from blood. The receptor source for this set is a man aged 30 to 39 with type 1 diabetes.

This clone was detected only a few times. This chain uses TRBV2 with TRBJ2-2, with a possible D match to TRBD1 (6 bases). Between the trimmed V and J ends, which lost 2 bases and 4 bases, there was a span of 14 bases. There are 16 residues in the CDR3. Germline V gene data show CDR1 as SNHLY and CDR2 as FYNNEI. Here the CDR3 reads CASSELSGAITGELFF. Written as DNA, the CDR3 is TGTGCCAGCAGTGAATTGTCAGGGGCAATCACCGGGGAGCTGTTTTTT. The full variable domain, in which reference TRBV2 and TRBJ2-2 provide the parts outside the CDR3, is EPEVTQTPSHQVTQMGQEVILRCVPISNHLYFYWYRQILGQKVEFLVSFYNNEISEKSEIFDDQFSVERPDGSNFTLKIRSTKLEDSAMYFCASSELSGAITGELFFGEGSRLTVL.

This sequence joins TRBV5-4 and TRBJ1-1; D is unclear. The length of the CDR3 is 14 residues. The germline V and J ends were trimmed by 0 bases and 0 bases, with 6 bases remaining between them. Germline V gene data show CDR1 as SGHNT and CDR2 as YYREEE (reference sequence). For the CDR3, the DNA is TGTGCCAGCAGCTTGGACAGCTTGAACACTGAAGCTTTCTTT. As protein: CASSLDSLNTEAFF.

The chain couples TRBV4-2 to TRBJ1-5, with a tentative D call TRBD1 (5 bases). The CDR3 sequence is 17 residues long. Germline-derived CDR1 and CDR2 are LGHNA and YNFKEQ. Trimming removed 1 base from V and 0 bases from J, with 13 bases in between. CDR3 loop: CASSQGQGAYSNQPQHF. The CDR3 nucleotides read TGTGCCAGCAGCCAAGGGCAGGGTGCCTATAGCAATCAGCCCCAGCATTTT.

This chain uses TRBV7-2 with TRBJ2-6; weak D call: TRBD2 (7 bases). The V gene's germline CDR1 is SGHTA and CDR2 FQGNSA. V dropped 1 base and J dropped 4 bases, with 17 bases sitting between them. The CDR3 runs 18 residues. As DNA, the CDR3 is TGTGCCAGCAGCTTAGTCCCCAGGGGAGGGTCCGGGGCCAACGTCCTGACTTTC. It is translated as CASSLVPRGGSGANVLTF. The variable domain in full, with the rest retrieved from reference TRBV7-2 and TRBJ2-6, is GAGVSQSPSNKVTEKGKDVELRCDPISGHTALYWYRQSLGQGLEFLIYFQGNSAPDKSGLPSDRFSAERTGGSVSTLTIQRTQQEDSAVYLCASSLVPRGGSGANVLTFGAGSRLTVL.

This clone came up a few times. The chain is built from TRBV5-4 and TRBJ2-5; 8 nucleotides line up with TRBD1. From germline, CDR1 is SGHNT and CDR2 YYREEE (reference sequence). J lost 4 bases, V lost 3 bases, and 8 bases had no gene match. The CDR3 has 15 residues. For the CDR3, the DNA is TGTGCCAGCAGCTCCATAACAGGGGGAACAGAGACCCAGTACTTC. Translation gives CASSSITGGTETQYF.

This sequence joins TRBV29-1 and TRBJ2-2, with 12 positions matching TRBD2. CDR1 is SQVTM and CDR2 is ANQGSEA in the germline V gene. The CDR3 consists of 15 residues. After removal of 8 bases from V and 3 bases from J, the junction contained 7 bases not matched to a gene. CDR3 DNA: TGCAGCTCGACTAGCGGGAGTAAGGACACCGGGGAGCTGTTTTTT. It specifies CSSTSGSKDTGELFF.

V usage is TRBV5-6 and J usage is TRBJ2-7; D perhaps matches TRBD1 (6 bases). The CDR3 consists of 14 residues. Germline lookup yields CDR1 SGHDT and CDR2 YYEEEE. Trimming removed 4 bases from V and 2 bases from J, with 13 bases in between. In nucleotides, the CDR3 is TGTGCCAGCAGCGCAGGGGTTGCGACCTACGAGCAGTACTTC. This translates into CASSAGVATYEQYF. The full variable domain, rest sourced from reference TRBV5-6 and TRBJ2-7, is DAGVTQSPTHLIKTRGQQVTLRCSPKSGHDTVSWYQQALGQGPQFIFQYYEEEERQRGNFPDRFSGHQFPNYSSELNVNALLLGDSALYLCASSAGVATYEQYFGPGTRLTVT.

The chain links TRBV29-1 to TRBJ1-1; the D is unclear. CDR1 SQVTM and CDR2 ANQGSEA come from the germline V gene. The CDR3 runs to 10 residues. The V end was cut by 8 bases, the J end by 3 bases, with 7 bases between. Here the CDR3 reads CSTSYTEAFF. The CDR3 coding sequence is TGCAGCACGAGTTACACTGAAGCTTTCTTT.

This clone was recorded a few times. V gene TRBV30 combines with J gene TRBJ1-5; no reliable D call. CDR1 is GTSNPN, CDR2 SVGIG, per germline (reference sequence). The V and J ends lost 2 bases and 6 bases respectively, with 14 bases between them. CDR3 length equals 14 residues. The DNA for the CDR3 is TGTGCCTGGAGTAAGCCAGGCGCAACTCAGCCCCAGCATTTT. The encoded protein is CAWSKPGATQPQHF. The variable domain in full, with the rest retrieved from reference TRBV30 and TRBJ1-5, is SQTIHQWPATLVQPVGSPLSLECTVEGTSNPNLYWYRQAAGRGLQLLFYSVGIGQISSEVPQNLSASRPQDRQFILSSKKLLLSDSGFYLCAWSKPGATQPQHFGDGTRLSIL.

The table lists this clone with a few counts. The J gene is TRBJ2-4, the V gene TRBV7-2; 10 bases map to TRBD1. Germline-derived CDR1 and CDR2 are SGHTA and FQGNSA. The CDR3 consists of 15 residues. The ends lost 3 bases at V and 6 bases at J; junction bases unmatched: 5. The CDR3 sequence is CASSFLDRGGNIQYF. Here the CDR3 DNA reads TGTGCCAGCAGCTTCCTGGACAGGGGGGGAAACATTCAGTACTTC.

The sample holds a few counts of this clone. The chain uses TRBV5-1 and TRBJ1-1; D uncertain. The CDR3 length is 12 residues. Germline CDR1 SGHRS, CDR2 YFSETQ. V shed 0 bases and J shed 11 bases, with 11 bases lying between them. This CDR3 reads CASSLALGVAFF. The CDR3, as DNA: TGCGCCAGCAGCTTGGCCTTGGGCGTGGCTTTCTTT. The full variable domain, its missing parts supplied by reference TRBV5-1 and TRBJ1-1, is KAGVTQTPRYLIKTRGQQVTLSCSPISGHRSVSWYQQTPGQGLQFLFEYFSETQRNKGNFPGRFSGRQFSNSRSEMNVSTLELGDSALYLCASSLALGVAFFGQGTRLTVV.

CDR3 DNA sequence: TGTGCCAGCAGCCGAACAGGGACAGATACGCAGTATTTT. Its protein is CASSRTGTDTQYF. This chain connects TRBV4-2 to TRBJ2-3; D possibly corresponds to TRBD1 (6 bases). The ends were cut back, 4 bases at V and 3 bases at J, with 8 bases in the middle. CDR3 length: 13 amino acids. Germline values: CDR1 LGHNA, CDR2 YNFKEQ.

This clone was counted a single time. The J gene is TRBJ2-3, the V gene TRBV28, with D perhaps matching TRBD2 (6 bases). The CDR3 is 15 amino acids. Germline V gene data show CDR1 as MDHEN and CDR2 as SYDVKM. Trimming took 5 bases from V and 1 from J, leaving 13 bases between them. The DNA for the CDR3 is TGTGCCAGCAGTCTTGGGGGGTCGGGCACAGATACGCAGTATTTT. This gives the protein CASSLGGSGTDTQYF.